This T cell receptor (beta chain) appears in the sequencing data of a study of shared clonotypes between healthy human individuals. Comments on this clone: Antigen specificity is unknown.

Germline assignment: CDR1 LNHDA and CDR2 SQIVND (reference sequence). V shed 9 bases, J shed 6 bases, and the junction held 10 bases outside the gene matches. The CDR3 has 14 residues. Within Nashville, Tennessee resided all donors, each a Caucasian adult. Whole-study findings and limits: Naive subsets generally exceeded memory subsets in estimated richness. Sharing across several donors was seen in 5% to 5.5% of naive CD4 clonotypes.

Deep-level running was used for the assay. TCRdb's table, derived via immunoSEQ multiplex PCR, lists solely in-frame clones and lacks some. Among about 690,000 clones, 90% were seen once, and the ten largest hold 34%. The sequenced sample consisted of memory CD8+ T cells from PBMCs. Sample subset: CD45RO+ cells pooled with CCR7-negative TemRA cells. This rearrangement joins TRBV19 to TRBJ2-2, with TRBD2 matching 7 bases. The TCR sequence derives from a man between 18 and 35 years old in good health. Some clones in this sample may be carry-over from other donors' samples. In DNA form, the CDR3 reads TGTGCCAGCGACGGGGCGGGAGTTTCCGGGGAGCTGTTTTTT. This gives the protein CASDGAGVSGELFF.